The T cell receptor beta chain under discussion was sequenced for a study of tumor and adjacent non-tumor tissue in lung cancer. The template was RNA from unsorted bulk tissue. Distant lung tissue was collected more than 3 cm away from the tumor edge. A modified ARM-PCR protocol with three rounds of nested PCR amplified TCRbeta. TCRdb independently ran MiXCR on the multiplex PCR reads; one entry per CDR3 protein. The data contain approximately 120,000 distinct CDR3 sequences, roughly two thirds of them singletons. The CDR3 covers 14 residues. Germline CDR1 and CDR2: SGHAT and FQDESV (reference sequence). V gave up 8 bases and J gave up 8 bases; unmatched junction bases: 13.

The source is a man between 60 and 70 years old with non-small cell lung cancer. This sequence joins TRBV11-1 and TRBJ2-5; 8 nucleotides agree with TRBD1. Input material: distant non-tumor lung tissue. The CDR3 DNA reads TGTGCCAGCGGCTCCGGACAGGGCCATGATACCCAGTACTTC. Translation gives CASGSGQGHDTQYF. The entire variable domain, with the rest obtained from reference TRBV11-1 and TRBJ2-5, is as follows: EAEVAQSPRYKITEKSQAVAFWCDPISGHATLYWYRQILGQGPELLVQFQDESVVDDSQLPKDRFSAERLKGVDSTLKIQPAELGDSAMYLCASGSGQGHDTQYFGPGTRLLVL.